This TCR beta chain was documented in a study of cytomegalovirus exposure and HLA in healthy donors (dated by TCRdb to 2015 to 2018). As for the study more broadly: According to an earlier analysis of 550 to 750 of the donors, about 179 million T cells yielded 100 million or so unique TCR beta sequences and less than 300 Gb of sequence data. An earlier analysis of fewer than 700 of the donors applied high-throughput TCR beta sequencing to assess whether each TCR beta V gene segment acted as functional or pseudogenic. Four or five DR-DQ haplotypes were handled as single units for association and clustering because linkage in the cohort was strong. Genome-wide SNP genotypes for about 60% of the roughly 700 donors were used in a later genetic analysis, which treated that subset as a discovery cohort. Donor age, sex, ethnicity and CMV serostatus were compiled together with the repertoire data. Across 398 genotyped donors of the cohort, an average of approximately 240,000 unique TCR beta nucleotide sequences per donor were sequenced, and approximately 17% of those sequences were non-productive. About 320 gigabases of sequencing data and tens of millions of unique TCR sequences were included in an early release covering 550 to 650 HLA-typed donors. The study profiled the T cell repertoires of under 700 subjects by immunosequencing and related them to cytomegalovirus serostatus. All discovery cohort repertoires had been generated on a single sequencing platform. The study was designed to test whether signatures of past pathogen exposure could be identified by cataloging public T cell receptors. A separate validation cohort of approximately 130 different subjects was used in addition to the roughly 640-subject first cohort. In a later analysis, previously published TCR beta repertoires from 550 to 750 donors were re-analyzed and high-resolution HLA genotyping was added so that TCR occurrence patterns could be studied. Rather than drawing on any new phenotypic data, the later analysis identified candidate immune exposures from TCR beta sequences and the way those sequences occurred across donors. High-throughput TCR immunosequencing, statistical association of individual TCRs with disease status, and machine learning were combined to predict cytomegalovirus infection status. Of the 300 to 500 genotyped donors, less than 85% were placed in the genetic ancestry cluster associated with self-reported Caucasian donors. HLA typing included class I and class II loci at four-digit resolution. Typing coverage varied by locus: 629-630 donors for A, B, C, DRB1 and DQB1; approximately 560 for DQA1; more than 600 for DPA1; 400 to 480 for DPB1. Study-level results and caveats: Correlated functional status among segregating V segments might reflect linkage disequilibrium, but an unknown experimental factor could not be ruled out. In an earlier analysis of 587 of the donors, most TCR beta V segments were observed in productive rearrangements about 90% or about 30% of the time, broadly matching IMGT annotations. Because counts were too low, roughly 18 rarely observed V segments, including chromosome 9 orphons, were left out of the earlier analysis of approximately 500 of the donors. In a later genetic analysis, a missense DCLRE1C variant was associated with V-gene and J-gene trimming of TCR beta chains, and the association was replicated in an independent cohort. This cohort had only TCR beta chains sequenced, and the lack of alpha or paired-chain data limited which features could be detected. A later analysis found that HLA-associated TCR beta chains were more clonally expanded and had lower generation probabilities than equally common non-associated chains. A further reported finding was that TCR beta sequences accurately predicted the HLA-A and HLA-B alleles for most subjects in the first cohort. A group of highly shared sequence variants was considered likely to be a technical artifact of the sequencing pipeline. Because HLA typing was unavailable for some donors at each locus, only the typed subset was used in association tests. In vitro tests confirmed that three of the cytomegalovirus-associated TCR beta chains recognize cytomegalovirus antigens. In a later analysis, the rate of TCR association differed among HLA loci, with DRB1 alleles having the most associated TCRs and HLA-C alleles having the fewest. A later analysis reported that several top co-occurrence clusters appeared linked to parvovirus B19, influenza, CMV and Epstein-Barr virus. Roughly uniform sequencing depth across donors was assumed in presence/absence analyses, although this assumption may not hold. According to the authors, the approach could potentially be generalized to other disease states and immunological phenotypes. In both the original and validation cohorts, the classifier was reported to diagnose cytomegalovirus status with high specificity and sensitivity. Most TCR sequences were observed very rarely across donors, whereas some public TCRs were present in many individuals. A total of 150 or so TCR beta chains were listed by the study as associated with cytomegalovirus. In a later analysis, about 16,000 TCR beta sequences were associated with specific HLA alleles at a false discovery rate of 0.05. CMV serostatus was the only immune exposure information available for the cohort. In a later analysis, most CMV-associated TCR beta chains were found to appear HLA-restricted, with HLA associations seemingly driven largely by CMV exposure. Compared with the approximately 670-donor mean, donors in an Asian-associated ancestry cluster had fewer N-insertions in productive TCRs, according to a later genetic analysis. Some IMGT-functional V segments, including TRBV6-2 and TRBV6-3, could not be told apart with the 87-base-pair reads, so those segments were excluded. When HLA alleles, especially DR and DQ, strongly co-occurred, TCR associations were difficult to assign to individual alleles.

The CDR3 runs 17 residues from the cysteine to the phenylalanine. Only the CDR3 region is kept as DNA, spanning 51 bases read in frame from base 1. The germline V gene (reference sequence) yields LNHDA for CDR1 and SQIVND for CDR2. The germline ends are 16 bases apart after V is trimmed by 6 bases and J by 1 base. The cohort was made up of 666 healthy bone marrow donors. At the time of sampling, all cohort members were nominally healthy, though unrecorded immune exposures were likely present. The donor was CMV seropositive and belonged to the group of over 250 seropositive cohort members. Every donor gave a peripheral blood sample, and the peripheral blood mononuclear cells from that sample were used for TCR beta sequencing. The Qiagen DNeasy Blood Extraction Kit was used to extract genomic DNA from the blood cell samples. A note on this clone: Its target antigen remains unknown. No much larger clone exists at a distance of one base, and base qualities are not known.

Library preparation used the immunoSEQ multiplex PCR assay. For the multiplex PCR, a mixture combining 60 forward primers for TCR Vbeta segments and 13 reverse primers for TCR Jbeta segments was used. The CDR3 region of rearranged TCR beta genes was amplified from genomic DNA by a multiplex PCR assay. Amplified TCR beta libraries were sequenced as 87-base-pair reads on the Illumina HiSeq System. The study's processing was this. Across the roughly 640 repertoires, a later analysis counted tens of millions of unique TCR beta chains, around 10 million of which were shared by at least two donors. A nearest-neighbor algorithm error-corrected the raw reads and collapsed the reads into unique sequences, merging closely related sequences to remove PCR and sequencing errors. V, D and J gene segments were assigned by aligning CDR3 sequences to IMGT reference sequences. Each retained sequence needed at least a six-nucleotide match to both a V gene segment and a J gene segment. Rearrangements were classified as productive when the CDR3 lacked stop codons and remained in frame with V and J, and all other rearrangements were classified as non-productive. Following IMGT convention, CDR3 was defined as the stretch from the second conserved V-encoded cysteine up to the conserved J-encoded phenylalanine. In an earlier analysis of roughly 580 of the donors, sequences lacking an unambiguous match to a single V gene segment were excluded. In an earlier analysis of some 590 of the donors, V segments were called functional above 56.7% productive rearrangements and were called segregating when the between-donor standard deviation exceeded 5%. A statistical classification framework was built for diagnosing cytomegalovirus status from the catalog of TCR beta chain sequences. In a later analysis, TCR nucleotide sequences were compared against IMGT/GENE-DB human TR gene sequences so that V and J genes could be assigned. Using the TCRdist pipeline, a later analysis assigned CDR3 sequences along with most-parsimonious VDJ recombination scenarios. In a later analysis, each TCR beta chain was defined by its CDR3 amino acid sequence together with its V-gene family, and reads without a unique V-gene family were excluded. A later analysis removed over 500 highly shared, low-generation-probability nucleotide sequences to deal with suspected cross-contamination and a sequencing artifact. For each public chain, a later analysis derived a clonal expansion index from normalized ranks of inferred template counts within each repertoire. Generation probabilities in a later analysis came from a VDJ recombination model fitted to out-of-frame rearrangements, and those results were checked against IGoR. Hypergeometric tests were used in a later analysis to score TCR-TCR, TCR-HLA and TCR-CMV co-occurrence, with a repertoire-size bias correction applied to the TCR pairs. A later analysis estimated false discovery rates by permuting HLA or CMV assignments 20 times. A later analysis grouped co-occurring TCRs with DBSCAN, adding TCRdist sequence similarity when clustering within HLA-allele-positive subsets. For co-occurrence clustering, repertoires with fewer than 30,000 or more than 120,000 public chains were excluded, along with four or five repertoires with anomalous nucleotide sharing. TCRdb stores this immuneACCESS table with in-frame sequences only. Part of the clones is absent; in the studies checked, under half of the shortfall reflects unresolved V genes, and no reason is known for the rest. Clone size and V and J calls were adopted from that table, with D and trimming inferred from the DNA. The sample table lists 150,000 to 250,000 clones, 79% of them with a count of one. Nearly 4.5% of the sample is held by the ten biggest clonotypes.

Material for sequencing was PBMCs. This TCR was sampled from a woman aged 25 to 45 in good health and CMV-seropositive. The chain links TRBV19 with TRBJ2-6; 6 matching bases give a weak D call of TRBD2. The DNA is as follows: TGTGCCAGTAGAAAGGCTAGCGCCAGGTCTGGGGCCAACGTCCTGACTTTC. Its product reads: CASRKASARSGANVLTF.